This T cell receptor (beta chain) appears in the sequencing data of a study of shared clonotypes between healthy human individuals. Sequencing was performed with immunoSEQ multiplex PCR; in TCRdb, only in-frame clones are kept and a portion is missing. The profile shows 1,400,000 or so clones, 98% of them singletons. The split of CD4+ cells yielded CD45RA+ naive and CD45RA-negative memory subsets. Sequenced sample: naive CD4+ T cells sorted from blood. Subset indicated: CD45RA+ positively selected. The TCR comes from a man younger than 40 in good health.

DNA of the CDR3: TGCGCCAGCGGGGGCGAGGACACCGGGGAGCTGTTTTTT. Translation: CASGGEDTGELFF. The J gene is TRBJ2-2, the V gene TRBV5-1, with D possibly being TRBD1 (6 bases). The CDR3 runs 13 residues. The germline CDR1 and CDR2 sequences are SGHRS and YFSETQ. Between the trimmed V and J ends, which lost 7 bases and 3 bases, there was a span of 10 bases.